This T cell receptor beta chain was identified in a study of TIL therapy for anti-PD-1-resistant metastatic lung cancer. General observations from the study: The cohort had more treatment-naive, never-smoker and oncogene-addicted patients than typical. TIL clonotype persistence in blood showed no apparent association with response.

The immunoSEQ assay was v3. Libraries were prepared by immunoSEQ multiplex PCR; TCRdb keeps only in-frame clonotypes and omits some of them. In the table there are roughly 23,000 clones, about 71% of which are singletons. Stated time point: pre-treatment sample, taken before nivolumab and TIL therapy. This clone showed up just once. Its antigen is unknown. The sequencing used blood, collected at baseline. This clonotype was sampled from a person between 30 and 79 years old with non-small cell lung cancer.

CDR3 in amino acids: CASSLGYQERARLEQFF. The CDR3 DNA follows: TGTGCCAGCAGCCTGGGTTATCAGGAGCGGGCCCGCCTTGAGCAGTTCTTC. This chain connects TRBV5-6 to TRBJ2-1, with D possibly matching TRBD2 (6 bases). The germline gives CDR1 SGHDT, CDR2 YYEEEE. The CDR3 is 17 amino acids. V lost 4 bases and J 9 bases, leaving 26 bases between the germline ends.